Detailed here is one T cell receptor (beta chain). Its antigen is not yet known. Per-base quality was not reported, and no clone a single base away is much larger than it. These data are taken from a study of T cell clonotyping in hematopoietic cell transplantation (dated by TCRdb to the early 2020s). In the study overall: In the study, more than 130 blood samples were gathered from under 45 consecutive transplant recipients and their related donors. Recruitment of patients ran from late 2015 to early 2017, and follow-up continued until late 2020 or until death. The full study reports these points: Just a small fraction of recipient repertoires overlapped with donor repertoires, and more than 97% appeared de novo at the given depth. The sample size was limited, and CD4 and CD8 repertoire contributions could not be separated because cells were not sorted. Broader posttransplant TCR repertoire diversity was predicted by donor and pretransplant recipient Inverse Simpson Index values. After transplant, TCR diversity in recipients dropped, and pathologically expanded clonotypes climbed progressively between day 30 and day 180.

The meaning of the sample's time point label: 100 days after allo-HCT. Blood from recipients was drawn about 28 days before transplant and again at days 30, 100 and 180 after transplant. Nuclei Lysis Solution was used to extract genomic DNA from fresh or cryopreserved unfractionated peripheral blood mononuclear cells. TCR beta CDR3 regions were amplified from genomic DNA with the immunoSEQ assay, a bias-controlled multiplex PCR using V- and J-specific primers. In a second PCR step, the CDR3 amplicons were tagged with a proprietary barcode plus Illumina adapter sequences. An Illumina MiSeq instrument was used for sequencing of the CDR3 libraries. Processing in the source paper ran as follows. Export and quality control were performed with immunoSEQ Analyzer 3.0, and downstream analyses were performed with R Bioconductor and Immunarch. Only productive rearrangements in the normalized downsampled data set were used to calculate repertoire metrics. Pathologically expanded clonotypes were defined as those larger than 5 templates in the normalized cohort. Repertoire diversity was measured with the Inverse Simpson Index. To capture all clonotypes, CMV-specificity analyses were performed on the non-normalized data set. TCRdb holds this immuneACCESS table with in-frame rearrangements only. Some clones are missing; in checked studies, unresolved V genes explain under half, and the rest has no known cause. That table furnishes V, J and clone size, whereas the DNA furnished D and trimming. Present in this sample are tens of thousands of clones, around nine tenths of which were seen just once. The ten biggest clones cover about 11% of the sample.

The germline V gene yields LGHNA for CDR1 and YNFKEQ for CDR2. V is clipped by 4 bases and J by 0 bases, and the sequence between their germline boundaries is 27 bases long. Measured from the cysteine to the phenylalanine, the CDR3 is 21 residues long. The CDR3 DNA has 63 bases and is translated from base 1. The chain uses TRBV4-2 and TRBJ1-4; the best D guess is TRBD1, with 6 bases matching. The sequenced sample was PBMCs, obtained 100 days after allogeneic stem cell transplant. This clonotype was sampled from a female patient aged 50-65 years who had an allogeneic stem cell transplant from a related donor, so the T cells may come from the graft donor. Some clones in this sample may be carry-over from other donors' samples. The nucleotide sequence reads TGTGCCAGCAGCCGTCTCCTCCAGGGACATTCGATCAGAGCAACTAATGAAAAACTGTTTTTT. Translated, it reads CASSRLLQGHSIRATNEKLFF.